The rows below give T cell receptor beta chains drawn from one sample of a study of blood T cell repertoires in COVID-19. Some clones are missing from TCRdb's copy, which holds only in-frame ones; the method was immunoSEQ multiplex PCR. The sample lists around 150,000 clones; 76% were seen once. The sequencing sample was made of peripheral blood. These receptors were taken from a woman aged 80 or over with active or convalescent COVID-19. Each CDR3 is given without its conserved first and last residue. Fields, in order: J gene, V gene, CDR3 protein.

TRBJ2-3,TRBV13,ASSPKGLESADTQY
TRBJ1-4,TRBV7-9,ASSLTGASEKLF
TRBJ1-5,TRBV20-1,SASTGYSNQPQH
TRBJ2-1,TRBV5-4,ASSLERRSNEQF
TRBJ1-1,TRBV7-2,ASSLEVTGRTEAF
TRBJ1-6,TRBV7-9,ASSSPRQGNYNSPLH
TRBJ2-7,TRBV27,ASSDREGLAYEQY
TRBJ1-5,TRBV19,ASTLTAPNQPQH
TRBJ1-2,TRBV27,ASSVTGTGGAGGYT
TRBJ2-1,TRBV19,ASSPPDSYNEQF
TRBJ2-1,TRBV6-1,ASSEEVAGGRNEQF
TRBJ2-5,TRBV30,ASIGREGRTQY
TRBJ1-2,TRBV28,ASSLSPGLRVGDGYT
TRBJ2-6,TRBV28,ATKVSSGANVLT
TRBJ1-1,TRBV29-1,SVVGRGGRASTEAF
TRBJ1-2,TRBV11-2,ASSPRDRGQLVGYT
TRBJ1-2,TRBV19,ASSLTGPPYGYT
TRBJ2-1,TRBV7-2,ASSSRYQGNEQF
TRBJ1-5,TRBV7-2,ASSLQGPQH
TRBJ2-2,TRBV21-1,ASSKAADGGDTGELF
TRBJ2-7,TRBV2,ASSGSRDRGRGYEQY
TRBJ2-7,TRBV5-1,ASSFGQGRVEQY
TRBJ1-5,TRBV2,ASSVLDRDLAQPQH
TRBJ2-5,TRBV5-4,ASSFWDIQETQY
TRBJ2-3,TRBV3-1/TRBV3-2,ASSASNRGDTQY
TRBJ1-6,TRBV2,ASSRDREDSPLH
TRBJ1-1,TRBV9,ASSVATGYTEAF
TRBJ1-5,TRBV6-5,ASGAVSNQPQH
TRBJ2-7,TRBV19,ASSIGPLAGNSYEQY
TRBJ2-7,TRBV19,ASSIESTGRDEQY
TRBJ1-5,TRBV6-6,ASSRTANQPQH
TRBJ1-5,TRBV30,AWSNFRGAGNQPQH
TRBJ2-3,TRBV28,ASSYTAPSDTQY
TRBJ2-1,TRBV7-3,ASSLFSGGASEQF
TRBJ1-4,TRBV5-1,ASSSQTPSTNEKLF
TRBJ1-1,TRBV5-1,ASRPTVNTEAF
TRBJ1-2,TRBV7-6,ASSLQGTGGYT
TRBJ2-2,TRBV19,ASRTQGNTGELF
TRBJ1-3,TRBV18,ASSPRTGDGNTIY
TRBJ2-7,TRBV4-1,ASSQDEQGAREQY